Listed below are T cell receptor beta chains from one sample, sequenced in a study of patients and donors after allogeneic stem cell transplantation. TCRdb called the RT-PCR reads again in MiXCR, with one record for every CDR3 protein. The repertoire holds roughly 960,000 distinct CDR3 sequences, with about a sixth as singletons. Sequences were obtained from blood, either unsorted or a sorted T cell fraction (not recorded which). The source is a human donor who was either an allogeneic HSCT recipient or a stem cell or donor lymphocyte infusion donor (not recorded which). It is not recorded whose cells these are; they may come from a transplant donor. The CDR3 runs from the conserved cysteine through the conserved F or W. Fields, in order: V gene, clone size, D gene, J gene, CDR3 DNA, CDR3 protein. A D gene is named only where the DNA matches it firmly. Only some rows state a clone size, as once, few, many or a class for expanded clones.

V gene: TRBV12-3/TRBV12-4
clone size: many
D gene: TRBD1
J gene: TRBJ1-4
CDR3 DNA: TGTGCCAGCAGCTTGGGGGACAGTACACCAACTAATGAAAAACTGTTTTTT
CDR3 protein: CASSLGDSTPTNEKLFF

V gene: TRBV27
clone size: -
D gene: -
J gene: TRBJ1-5
CDR3 DNA: TGTGCCAGCAGTTTATCGGAGGATAATCAGCCCCAGCATTTT
CDR3 protein: CASSLSEDNQPQHF

V gene: TRBV11-1
clone size: -
D gene: TRBD1
J gene: TRBJ1-4
CDR3 DNA: TGTGCCAGCAGCCCGGGACAGGGTGCCCCTAATGAAAAACTGTTTTTT
CDR3 protein: CASSPGQGAPNEKLFF

V gene: TRBV6-1
clone size: few
D gene: -
J gene: TRBJ1-4
CDR3 DNA: TGTGCCAGCAGTGAAGCGCCCCGGGGACCCCCACACTTGGGACTGTTTTTT
CDR3 protein: CASSEAPRGPPHLGLFF

V gene: TRBV7-9
clone size: few
D gene: -
J gene: TRBJ2-5
CDR3 DNA: TGTGCCAGCAGCTTCCTTGGGGGCGGTGAGACCCAGTACTTC
CDR3 protein: CASSFLGGGETQYF

V gene: TRBV12-3/TRBV12-4
clone size: -
D gene: -
J gene: TRBJ2-5
CDR3 DNA: TGTGCCAGGGCTGGGGGCCAGCCCGGAGAGACCCAGTACTTC
CDR3 protein: CARAGGQPGETQYF

V gene: TRBV5-1
clone size: few
D gene: -
J gene: TRBJ1-1
CDR3 DNA: TGCGCCAGCAGGCCAGGGGCTGAAGCTTTCTTT
CDR3 protein: CASRPGAEAFF

V gene: TRBV6-5
clone size: few
D gene: -
J gene: TRBJ2-7
CDR3 DNA: TGTGCCAGCAGTTACTTATCTGGGGAATTGAAGCCCTACGAGCAGTACTTC
CDR3 protein: CASSYLSGELKPYEQYF

V gene: TRBV3-1
clone size: few
D gene: TRBD2
J gene: TRBJ2-5
CDR3 DNA: TGTGCCAGCAGCACGGGGCGACTAGCGGGCACCGCACCCCAAGAGACCCAGTACTTC
CDR3 protein: CASSTGRLAGTAPQETQYF

V gene: TRBV12-5
clone size: -
D gene: -
J gene: TRBJ1-5
CDR3 DNA: TGTGCTAGTGGTAGTTCGACAGGCCTTCGGCAGCCCCAGCATTTT
CDR3 protein: CASGSSTGLRQPQHF

V gene: TRBV24-1
clone size: -
D gene: -
J gene: TRBJ1-5
CDR3 DNA: TGTGCCACCAGTGATAACAAAAATCAGCCCCAGCATTTT
CDR3 protein: CATSDNKNQPQHF

V gene: TRBV7-9
clone size: -
D gene: TRBD1
J gene: TRBJ1-6
CDR3 DNA: TGTGCCAGCAGCTTCCAGGGGGCTGGTAATTCACCCCTCCACTTT
CDR3 protein: CASSFQGAGNSPLHF

V gene: TRBV12-3/TRBV12-4
clone size: -
D gene: -
J gene: TRBJ1-3
CDR3 DNA: TGTGCCAGCAGTTTATCGTCGGGAGGTGGAAACACCATATATTTT
CDR3 protein: CASSLSSGGGNTIYF

V gene: TRBV24-1
clone size: -
D gene: -
J gene: TRBJ2-1
CDR3 DNA: TGTGCCACCAGTGCCTGGGGGGAAGCCGCTGAGCAGTTCTTC
CDR3 protein: CATSAWGEAAEQFF

V gene: TRBV29-1
clone size: -
D gene: -
J gene: TRBJ1-2
CDR3 DNA: TGCAGCGTTGAAGTCGGGGGCTCTGGCTACACCTTC
CDR3 protein: CSVEVGGSGYTF

V gene: TRBV29-1
clone size: few
D gene: -
J gene: TRBJ2-2
CDR3 DNA: TGCAGCGTTGTGGCGGGCACCGGGGAGCTGTTTTTT
CDR3 protein: CSVVAGTGELFF

V gene: TRBV12-5
clone size: -
D gene: TRBD1
J gene: TRBJ2-1
CDR3 DNA: TGTGCTAGTGGTTTGGTAGGGCTACCCGGGACAGGGATCTACAATGAGCAGTTCTTC
CDR3 protein: CASGLVGLPGTGIYNEQFF

V gene: TRBV29-1
clone size: few
D gene: TRBD1
J gene: TRBJ2-7
CDR3 DNA: TGCAGCGCCGTGGGGGGACAGGGGGCCTACGAGCAGTACTTC
CDR3 protein: CSAVGGQGAYEQYF

V gene: TRBV28
clone size: few
D gene: -
J gene: TRBJ1-1
CDR3 DNA: TGTGCCAGCAGTCCCACCCCCGGACAGCCTGACACTGAAGCTTTCTTT
CDR3 protein: CASSPTPGQPDTEAFF

V gene: TRBV20-1
clone size: -
D gene: -
J gene: TRBJ2-3
CDR3 DNA: TGCAGTGCTATGTCGGGGGCCCCCAATACGCAGTATTTT
CDR3 protein: CSAMSGAPNTQYF

V gene: TRBV11-2
clone size: -
D gene: -
J gene: TRBJ2-7
CDR3 DNA: TGTGCCAGCAGCCAACCGGGACCAAGCCACGAGCAGTACTTC
CDR3 protein: CASSQPGPSHEQYF

V gene: TRBV10-3
clone size: few
D gene: TRBD2
J gene: TRBJ2-7
CDR3 DNA: TGTGCCATCAGGGATAGCGGGGCAAGCTCCTACGAGCAGTACTTC
CDR3 protein: CAIRDSGASSYEQYF

V gene: TRBV29-1
clone size: -
D gene: -
J gene: TRBJ2-3
CDR3 DNA: TGCAGCGCTGACAGTCGCACAGATACGCAGTATTTT
CDR3 protein: CSADSRTDTQYF

V gene: TRBV5-1
clone size: few
D gene: -
J gene: TRBJ2-1
CDR3 DNA: TGCGCCAGCAGCCCTTCGACTACTCAGCAGTTCTTC
CDR3 protein: CASSPSTTQQFF

V gene: TRBV5-1
clone size: -
D gene: -
J gene: TRBJ1-1
CDR3 DNA: TGCGCCAGCAGCGTAGAGACGTACACTGAAGCTTTCTTT
CDR3 protein: CASSVETYTEAFF

V gene: TRBV5-1
clone size: -
D gene: -
J gene: TRBJ2-3
CDR3 DNA: TGCGCCAGCAGCACCTCCCTTGGGAGGTCCCCAGATACGCAGTATTTT
CDR3 protein: CASSTSLGRSPDTQYF

V gene: TRBV5-1
clone size: -
D gene: TRBD2
J gene: TRBJ2-3
CDR3 DNA: TGCGCCAGCAGCTTGACCATAGCGGGGGAGCGAGATACGCAGTATTTT
CDR3 protein: CASSLTIAGERDTQYF

V gene: TRBV5-1
clone size: -
D gene: -
J gene: TRBJ1-1
CDR3 DNA: TGCGCCAGCAGGGAACAGGAGAACACTGAAGCTTTCTTT
CDR3 protein: CASREQENTEAFF

V gene: TRBV12-3/TRBV12-4
clone size: -
D gene: -
J gene: TRBJ2-1
CDR3 DNA: TGTGCCAGCAGTTTAGTGGGACTTCGTAGCTCCTACAATGAGCAGTTCTTC
CDR3 protein: CASSLVGLRSSYNEQFF

V gene: TRBV4-2
clone size: many
D gene: -
J gene: TRBJ1-3
CDR3 DNA: TGTGCCAGCAGCCAAGCTAGCCAGCGAAACACCATATATTTT
CDR3 protein: CASSQASQRNTIYF

V gene: TRBV9
clone size: many
D gene: TRBD2
J gene: TRBJ2-5
CDR3 DNA: TGTGCCAGCAGCGTAGCGGGGGGTGAGACCCAGTACTTC
CDR3 protein: CASSVAGGETQYF

V gene: TRBV20-1
clone size: -
D gene: -
J gene: TRBJ2-7
CDR3 DNA: TGCAGTGCTGATTCGAGAGAGGGCCTATACGAGCAGTACTTC
CDR3 protein: CSADSREGLYEQYF

V gene: TRBV18
clone size: -
D gene: -
J gene: TRBJ2-3
CDR3 DNA: TGTGCCAGCTCTTCGGGGTCCCAGCGGGGCACAGATACGCAGTATTTT
CDR3 protein: CASSSGSQRGTDTQYF

V gene: TRBV10-3
clone size: many
D gene: -
J gene: TRBJ2-2
CDR3 DNA: TGTGCCATCAGTGAGTCGGTCGAAGGCAGAAACACCGGGGAGCTGTTTTTT
CDR3 protein: CAISESVEGRNTGELFF

V gene: TRBV7-8
clone size: -
D gene: -
J gene: TRBJ2-5
CDR3 DNA: TGTGCCAGCAGCCCGCAGAACAGGGTTCTCGCACCTATACAAGAGACCCAGTACTTC
CDR3 protein: CASSPQNRVLAPIQETQYF

V gene: TRBV15
clone size: few
D gene: -
J gene: TRBJ1-1
CDR3 DNA: TGTGCCACCAGCAGTTATGTGGGGGAAAACACTGAAGCTTTCTTT
CDR3 protein: CATSSYVGENTEAFF